Following are 5 T cell receptor beta chains from one sample sequenced in a study of blood T cell repertoires in COVID-19. Sequenced by immunoSEQ multiplex PCR; TCRdb stores in-frame clones only, minus some. The sample has 230,000 or so clones, approximately 84% seen once. The sample comprised PBMCs or T cells enriched from blood (not recorded which). These receptors all come from a man in his fifties who had recovered from COVID-19.

The rearrangement joins TRBV27 to TRBJ2-5; D possibly corresponds to TRBD1 (6 bases). The V and J ends lost 5 bases and 1 base respectively, with 8 bases between them. This CDR3 has 13 amino acids. Looked up from germline, CDR1 is MNHEY and CDR2 is SMNVEV (reference sequence). As DNA, the CDR3 is TGTGCCAGCAGTCGCAGGGGCCAAGAGACCCAGTACTTC. Translating it yields CASSRRGQETQYF.

In its sample, this clone was seen once. The chain employs TRBV7-9 and TRBJ2-3, with D tentatively TRBD2 (7 bases). Germline V gene data show CDR1 as SEHNR and CDR2 as FQNEAQ (reference sequence). The V end was cut by 2 bases, the J end by 3 bases, with 12 bases between. CDR3 size: 15 residues. CDR3 in amino acids: CASSLRGGGTDTQYF. The CDR3 region has the DNA TGTGCCAGCAGCTTAAGGGGGGGCGGGACAGATACGCAGTATTTT.

The V and J genes are TRBV10-1 and TRBJ2-1; no clear D gene. Trimming took off 3 bases at V and 7 bases at J, with 13 bases between the two ends. CDR3 length equals 14 residues. The germline V gene has CDR1 WNHNN and CDR2 SYGVQD (reference sequence). CDR3 sequence: CASSESTLRNEQFF. The DNA for the CDR3 is TGCGCCAGCAGTGAAAGTACTCTCAGGAATGAGCAGTTCTTC.

This clone was seen a handful of times. The chain has TRBV7-9 and TRBJ1-1, with D maybe TRBD1 (5 bases). Germline lookup yields CDR1 SEHNR and CDR2 FQNEAQ (reference sequence). The CDR3 extends over 18 amino acids. Trimming stripped 2 bases from V and 3 bases from J, with 22 bases between. The CDR3 loop reads CASSLQRGASSWDTEAFF. The CDR3 bases are TGTGCCAGCAGCTTACAGCGCGGGGCCTCCTCATGGGACACTGAAGCTTTCTTT.

This chain joins TRBV11-3 and TRBJ2-1, with a possible D match to TRBD1 (5 bases). Trimming removed 5 bases at V and 1 base at J, with 18 bases between. Germline V gene lookup returns CDR1 SGHNT and CDR2 YENEEA. CDR3 length equals 17 residues. The CDR3 loop reads CASSPDQGTRSYNEQFF. The DNA of the CDR3 is TGTGCCAGCAGCCCAGACCAGGGCACCCGTTCCTACAATGAGCAGTTCTTC.